This TCR beta chain was recovered during a study of regulatory T cells in long-lasting Graves disease. The time point was: newly diagnosed GD, antithyroid drugs for less than 3 months. PBMCs were the source of the RNA used for TCR sequencing. From an endocrinology department in Xi'an, China, came the patients. The germline V gene has CDR1 SGHTA and CDR2 FQGNSA. The CDR3 loop spans 14 amino acids. The V and J ends lost 5 bases and 3 bases respectively, with 13 bases between them. In building TCR beta libraries, iRepertoire HTBI primers were used together with Arm-PCR of CDR3 regions. TCRdb reprocessed the multiplex PCR reads via MiXCR and lists one record per CDR3 protein. The repertoire consists of 350,000 to 450,000 distinct CDR3 sequences, with approximately 12% occurring once and the leading ten covering 18%. This clonotype was seen repeatedly, ten times or more. These same data were also listed under a study on T cells in Graves' hyperthyroidism and ophthalmopathy. That work states: The study excluded patients with uncontrolled infection, other autoimmune disease, pregnancy or lactation.

The sequence derives from a woman younger than 30 with Graves disease. Material: peripheral blood mononuclear cells (PBMCs), obtained at new diagnosis, from a patient treated with antithyroid drugs. The J gene is TRBJ1-1, the V gene TRBV7-2, with TRBD1 as a possible D gene (5 bases). The DNA for the CDR3 is TGTGCCAGCAGCCCGGGGCCGCGGGACACTGAAGCTTTCTTT. As protein: CASSPGPRDTEAFF.